This T cell receptor beta chain came from a study of blood T cell repertoires in COVID-19. Across the study: Acute and convalescent COVID-19 specimens originated in the United States, Italy and Spain. In each case, the material was cDNA or gDNA derived from T cells, B-cell-depleted T cells, or PBMCs.

Worth noting for this clone: The sample holds other DNA sequences that translate to the same CDR3.

The V segment lost 3 bases and the J segment 2 bases; nucleotides outside the gene matches: 4. Germline CDR1 reads SGDLS; CDR2 reads YYNGEE. The CDR3 sequence is 14 residues long. Original processing notes: Amplification with reference gene primers provided the estimates of nucleated cell counts. The method was immunoSEQ multiplex PCR; TCRdb's version includes in-frame clones alone and lacks a portion of them. The DNA gave D and trimming, while V, J and clone size come from that table. The data show approximately 89,000 clones, 75% to 85% seen once. What was sequenced was peripheral blood. The clonotype comes from a woman at least 80 years old with acute or convalescent COVID-19. The genes are TRBV9 and TRBJ2-7, with 8 bases matching TRBD1. CDR3 bases: TGTGCCAGCAGCGCGGGACAGGCAGCCTACGAGCAGTACTTC. Encoded protein: CASSAGQAAYEQYF.